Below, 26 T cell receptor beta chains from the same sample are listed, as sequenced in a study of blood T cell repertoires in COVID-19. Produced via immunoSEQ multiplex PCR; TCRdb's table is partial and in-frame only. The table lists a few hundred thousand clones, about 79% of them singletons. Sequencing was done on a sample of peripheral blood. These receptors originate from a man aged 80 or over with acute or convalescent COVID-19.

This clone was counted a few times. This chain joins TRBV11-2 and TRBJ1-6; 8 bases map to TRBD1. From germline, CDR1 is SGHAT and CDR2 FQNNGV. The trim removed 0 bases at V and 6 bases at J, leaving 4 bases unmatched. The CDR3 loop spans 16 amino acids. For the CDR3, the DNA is TGTGCCAGCAGCTTAGATTGGACAGGGAGTAATTCACCCCTCCACTTT. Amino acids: CASSLDWTGSNSPLHF. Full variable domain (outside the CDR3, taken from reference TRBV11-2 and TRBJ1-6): EAGVAQSPRYKIIEKRQSVAFWCNPISGHATLYWYQQILGQGPKLLIQFQNNGVVDDSQLPKDRFSAERLKGVDSTLKIQPAKLEDSAVYLCASSLDWTGSNSPLHFGNGTRLTVT.

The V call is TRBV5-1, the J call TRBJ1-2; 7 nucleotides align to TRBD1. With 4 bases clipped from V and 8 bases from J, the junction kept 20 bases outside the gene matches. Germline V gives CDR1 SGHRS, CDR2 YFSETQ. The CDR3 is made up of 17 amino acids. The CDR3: CASSPHPTTGTVGGYTF. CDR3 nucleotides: TGCGCCAGCAGCCCCCACCCAACGACAGGGACGGTAGGCGGCTACACCTTC.

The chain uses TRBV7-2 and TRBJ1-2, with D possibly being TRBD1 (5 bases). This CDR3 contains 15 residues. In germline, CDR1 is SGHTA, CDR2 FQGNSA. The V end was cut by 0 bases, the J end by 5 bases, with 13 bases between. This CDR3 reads CASSLATGGTYGYTF. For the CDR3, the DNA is TGTGCCAGCAGCTTAGCGACGGGGGGAACTTATGGCTACACCTTC.

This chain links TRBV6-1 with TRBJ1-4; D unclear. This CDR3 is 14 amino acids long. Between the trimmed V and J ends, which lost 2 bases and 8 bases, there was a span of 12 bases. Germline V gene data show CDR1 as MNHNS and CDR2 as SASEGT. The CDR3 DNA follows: TGTGCCAGCAGTGAATCCGGAGGGCAAGAAAAACTGTTTTTT. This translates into CASSESGGQEKLFF.

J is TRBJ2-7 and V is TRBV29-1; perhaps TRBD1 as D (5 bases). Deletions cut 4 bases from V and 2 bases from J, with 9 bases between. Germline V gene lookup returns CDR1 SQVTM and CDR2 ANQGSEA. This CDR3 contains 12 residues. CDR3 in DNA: TGCAGCGTTGGGGGCAATACCTACGAGCAGTACTTC. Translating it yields CSVGGNTYEQYF.

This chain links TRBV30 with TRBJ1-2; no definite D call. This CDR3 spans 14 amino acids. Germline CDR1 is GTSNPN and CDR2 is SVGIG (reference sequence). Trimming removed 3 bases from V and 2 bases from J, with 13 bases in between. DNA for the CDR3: TGTGCCTGGAGGTTCGGCCAGACAAACTATGGCTACACCTTC. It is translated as CAWRFGQTNYGYTF.

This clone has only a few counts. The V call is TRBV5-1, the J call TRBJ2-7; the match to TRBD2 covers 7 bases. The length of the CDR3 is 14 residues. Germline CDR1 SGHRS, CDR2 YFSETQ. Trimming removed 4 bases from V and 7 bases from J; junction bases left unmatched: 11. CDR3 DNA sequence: TGCGCCAGCAGCGTAGCGGGTTCCCTTACGGAGCAGTACTTC. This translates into CASSVAGSLTEQYF.

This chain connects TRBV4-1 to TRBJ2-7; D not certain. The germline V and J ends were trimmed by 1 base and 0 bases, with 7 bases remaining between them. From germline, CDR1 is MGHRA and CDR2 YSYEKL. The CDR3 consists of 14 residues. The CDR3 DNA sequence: TGCGCCAGCAGCCAAGGTTGGGCCTCCTACGAGCAGTACTTC. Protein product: CASSQGWASYEQYF.

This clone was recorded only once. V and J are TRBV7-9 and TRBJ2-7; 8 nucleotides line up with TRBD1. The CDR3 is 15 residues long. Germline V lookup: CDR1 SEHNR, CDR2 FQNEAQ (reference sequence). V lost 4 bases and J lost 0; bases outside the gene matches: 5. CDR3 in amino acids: CASSSRDRSSYEQYF. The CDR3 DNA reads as TGTGCCAGCAGCTCCCGGGACAGGAGCTCCTACGAGCAGTACTTC.

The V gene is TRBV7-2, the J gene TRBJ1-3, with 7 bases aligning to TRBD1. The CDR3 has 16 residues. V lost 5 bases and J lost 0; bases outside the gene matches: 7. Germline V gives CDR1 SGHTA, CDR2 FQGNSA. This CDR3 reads CASSTFAGGSGNTIYF. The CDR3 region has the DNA TGTGCCAGCAGCACGTTCGCAGGGGGCTCTGGAAACACCATATATTTT.

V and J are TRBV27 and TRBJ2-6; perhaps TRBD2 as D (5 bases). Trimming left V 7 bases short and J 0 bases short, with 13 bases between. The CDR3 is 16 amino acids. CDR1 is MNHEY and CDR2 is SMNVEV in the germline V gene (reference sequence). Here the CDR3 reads CASTFRTGSGANVLTF. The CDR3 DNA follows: TGTGCCAGCACCTTTAGGACTGGCTCTGGGGCCAACGTCCTGACTTTC. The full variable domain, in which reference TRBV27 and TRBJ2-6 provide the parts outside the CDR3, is EAQVTQNPRYLITVTGKKLTVTCSQNMNHEYMSWYRQDPGLGLRQIYYSMNVEVTDKGDVPEGYKVSRKEKRNFPLILESPSPNQTSLYFCASTFRTGSGANVLTFGAGSRLTVL.

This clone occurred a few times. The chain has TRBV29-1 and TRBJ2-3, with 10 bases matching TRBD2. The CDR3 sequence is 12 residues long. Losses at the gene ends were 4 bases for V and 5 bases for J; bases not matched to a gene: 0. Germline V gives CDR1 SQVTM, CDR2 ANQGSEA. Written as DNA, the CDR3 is TGCAGCGTTGGACTAGCGGGAGATACGCAGTATTTT. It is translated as CSVGLAGDTQYF.

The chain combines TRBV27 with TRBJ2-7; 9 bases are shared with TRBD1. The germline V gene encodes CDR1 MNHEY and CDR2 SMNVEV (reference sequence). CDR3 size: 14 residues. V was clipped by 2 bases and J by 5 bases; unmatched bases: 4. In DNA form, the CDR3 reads TGTGCCAGCAGTTTAGGGACAGGGAGGGACGAGCAGTACTTC. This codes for CASSLGTGRDEQYF.

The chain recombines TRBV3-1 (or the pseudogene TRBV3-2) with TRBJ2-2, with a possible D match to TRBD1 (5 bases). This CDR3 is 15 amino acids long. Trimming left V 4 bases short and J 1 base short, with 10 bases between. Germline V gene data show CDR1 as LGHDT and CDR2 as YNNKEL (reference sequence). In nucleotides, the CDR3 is TGTGCCAGCAGCCGACTGGACAAGAACACCGGGGAGCTGTTTTTT. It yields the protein CASSRLDKNTGELFF.

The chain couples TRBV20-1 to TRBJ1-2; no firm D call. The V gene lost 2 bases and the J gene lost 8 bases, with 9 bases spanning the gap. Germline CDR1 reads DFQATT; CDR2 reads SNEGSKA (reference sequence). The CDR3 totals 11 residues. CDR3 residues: CSARHSRGYTF. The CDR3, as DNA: TGCAGTGCTAGACATTCCAGGGGCTACACCTTC.

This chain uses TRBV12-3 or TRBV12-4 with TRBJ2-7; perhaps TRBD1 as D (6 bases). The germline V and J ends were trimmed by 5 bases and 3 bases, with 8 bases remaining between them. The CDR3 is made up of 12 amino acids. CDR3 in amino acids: CASSTGYYEQYF. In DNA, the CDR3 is TGTGCCAGCAGTACAGGGTACTACGAGCAGTACTTC.

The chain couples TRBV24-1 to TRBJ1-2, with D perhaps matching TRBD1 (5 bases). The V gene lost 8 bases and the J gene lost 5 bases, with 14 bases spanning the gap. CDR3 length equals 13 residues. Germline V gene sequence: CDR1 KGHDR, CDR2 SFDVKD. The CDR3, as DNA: TGTGCCACCAAAAGGGGTGCGGATTATGGCTACACCTTC. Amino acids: CATKRGADYGYTF.

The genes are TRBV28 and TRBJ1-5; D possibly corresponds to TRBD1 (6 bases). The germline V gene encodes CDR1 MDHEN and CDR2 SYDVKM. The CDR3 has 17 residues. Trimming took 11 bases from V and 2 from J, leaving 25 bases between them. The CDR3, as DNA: TGTGCCTTGAGCGGGGCAGGGGTGGGACGAGGCAATCAGCCCCAGCATTTT. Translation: CALSGAGVGRGNQPQHF.

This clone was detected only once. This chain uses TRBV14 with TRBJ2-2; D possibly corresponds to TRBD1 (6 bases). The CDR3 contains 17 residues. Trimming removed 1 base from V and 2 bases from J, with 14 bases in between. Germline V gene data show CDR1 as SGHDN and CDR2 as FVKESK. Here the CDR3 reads CASSQVRGSSNTGELFF. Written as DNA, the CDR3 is TGTGCCAGCAGCCAAGTTAGGGGGAGCAGTAACACCGGGGAGCTGTTTTTT.

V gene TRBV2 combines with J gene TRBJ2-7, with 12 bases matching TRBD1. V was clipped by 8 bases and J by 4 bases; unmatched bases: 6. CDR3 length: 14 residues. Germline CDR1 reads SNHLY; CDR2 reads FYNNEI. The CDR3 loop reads CASEPGQGAYEQYF. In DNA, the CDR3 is TGTGCCAGCGAGCCGGGACAGGGGGCTTACGAGCAGTACTTC.

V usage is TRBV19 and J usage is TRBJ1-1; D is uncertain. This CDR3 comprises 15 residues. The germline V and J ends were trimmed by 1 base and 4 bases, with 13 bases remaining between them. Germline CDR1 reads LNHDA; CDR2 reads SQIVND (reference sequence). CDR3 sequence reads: CASSIGAAAGTEAFF. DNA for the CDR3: TGTGCCAGTAGTATAGGAGCAGCTGCGGGCACTGAAGCTTTCTTT.

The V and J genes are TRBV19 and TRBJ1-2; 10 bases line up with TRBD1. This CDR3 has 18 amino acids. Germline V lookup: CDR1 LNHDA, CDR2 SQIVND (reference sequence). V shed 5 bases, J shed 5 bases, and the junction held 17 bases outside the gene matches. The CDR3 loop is CASSANLEGQGRAYGYTF. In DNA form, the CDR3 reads TGTGCCAGTAGTGCCAACCTTGAGGGACAGGGGAGGGCATATGGCTACACCTTC. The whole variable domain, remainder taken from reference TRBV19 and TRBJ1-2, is DGGITQSPKYLFRKEGQNVTLSCEQNLNHDAMYWYRQDPGQGLRLIYYSQIVNDFQKGDIAEGYSVSREKKESFPLTVTSAQKNPTAFYLCASSANLEGQGRAYGYTFGSGTRLTVV.

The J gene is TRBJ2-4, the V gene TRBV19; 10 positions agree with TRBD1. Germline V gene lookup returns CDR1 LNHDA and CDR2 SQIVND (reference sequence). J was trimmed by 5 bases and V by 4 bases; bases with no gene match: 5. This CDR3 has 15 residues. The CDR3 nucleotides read TGTGCCAGTAGTAGATGGGGGACAGGGGAAAACATTCAGTACTTC. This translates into CASSRWGTGENIQYF.

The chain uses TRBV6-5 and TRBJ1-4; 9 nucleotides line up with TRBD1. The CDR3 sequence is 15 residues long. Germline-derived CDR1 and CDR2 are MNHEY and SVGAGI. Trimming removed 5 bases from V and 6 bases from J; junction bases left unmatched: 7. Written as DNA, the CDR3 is TGTGCCAGCAGTAGGACAGGGGATTCGGATGAAAAACTGTTTTTT. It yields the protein CASSRTGDSDEKLFF.

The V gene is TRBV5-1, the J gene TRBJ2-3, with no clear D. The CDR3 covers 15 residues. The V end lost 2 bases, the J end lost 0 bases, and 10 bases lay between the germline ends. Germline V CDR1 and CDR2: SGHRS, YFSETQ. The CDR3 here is CASSLSPTSTDTQYF. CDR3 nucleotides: TGCGCCAGCAGCTTATCCCCAACAAGCACAGATACGCAGTATTTT. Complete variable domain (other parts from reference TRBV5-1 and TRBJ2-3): KAGVTQTPRYLIKTRGQQVTLSCSPISGHRSVSWYQQTPGQGLQFLFEYFSETQRNKGNFPGRFSGRQFSNSRSEMNVSTLELGDSALYLCASSLSPTSTDTQYFGPGTRLTVL.

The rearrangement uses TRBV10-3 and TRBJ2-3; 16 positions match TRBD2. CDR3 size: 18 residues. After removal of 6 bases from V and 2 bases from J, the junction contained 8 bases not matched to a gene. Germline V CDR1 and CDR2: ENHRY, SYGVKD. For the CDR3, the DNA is TGTGCCATCAGCCCGGGACTAGCGGGGGGGCGTGACACAGATACGCAGTATTTT. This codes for CAISPGLAGGRDTDTQYF.